These 14 T cell receptor beta chains came from one sample sequenced in a study of blood T cell repertoires in COVID-19. Some clones are missing from TCRdb's copy, which holds only in-frame ones; the method was immunoSEQ multiplex PCR. The sample has fewer than 180,000 clones, 87% seen once; the top ten hold approximately 4.1%. Sequenced: peripheral blood. The receptors originated from a woman aged 55-75 years with active or convalescent COVID-19.

This chain uses TRBV19 with TRBJ2-1; 7 bases fit TRBD2. CDR1 and CDR2 (germline): LNHDA, SQIVND (reference sequence). The CDR3 length is 15 residues. V gave up 8 bases and J gave up 5 bases; unmatched junction bases: 12. CDR3 protein: CASAGSGVGNNEQFF. The CDR3 nucleotides are TGTGCCAGTGCGGGGAGCGGGGTGGGGAACAATGAGCAGTTCTTC.

The chain couples TRBV2 to TRBJ2-2; TRBD2 matches at 9 bases. The CDR3 extends over 16 amino acids. CDR1 is SNHLY, CDR2 FYNNEI, per germline. V trimming: 1 base; J trimming: 7 bases; junction bases outside the gene matches: 7. The CDR3 nucleotides read TGTGCCAGCAGTGAAGATCTAGCGGGGTCCGGCGGGGAGCTGTTTTTT. Translating gives CASSEDLAGSGGELFF.

The chain couples TRBV7-2 to TRBJ2-3, with TRBD2 as a possible D gene (7 bases). This CDR3 is 13 amino acids long. V lost 2 bases to trimming and J lost 8 bases, with 11 bases between them. Germline values: CDR1 SGHTA, CDR2 FQGNSA. The CDR3 nucleotides read TGTGCCAGCAGCTTATCCGGGGGGCGTACGCAGTATTTT. It is translated as CASSLSGGRTQYF.

This chain links TRBV4-1 with TRBJ1-1; 7 bases fit TRBD1. Germline V gene data show CDR1 as MGHRA and CDR2 as YSYEKL. Trimming at V came to 3 bases and at J to 0 bases, leaving 10 bases not matched to a gene. This CDR3 has 17 residues. CDR3 sequence: CASSHTTTGPVNTEAFF. CDR3 bases: TGCGCCAGCAGCCATACCACGACAGGGCCTGTGAACACTGAAGCTTTCTTT.

The chain has TRBV5-6 and TRBJ2-5; 9 bases are a match to TRBD2. The CDR3 is made up of 14 amino acids. V shed 7 bases, J shed 5 bases, and the junction held 9 bases outside the gene matches. The germline gives CDR1 SGHDT, CDR2 YYEEEE. The CDR3 bases are TGTGCCAGCGGTAGCGGGGGTATTTGGGAGACCCAGTACTTC. Encoded protein: CASGSGGIWETQYF.

The genes are TRBV10-3 and TRBJ2-7, with 7 bases fitting TRBD1. The J segment lost 7 bases and the V segment lost 6 bases, leaving 6 bases of the junction unmatched. This CDR3 spans 12 amino acids. Germline-derived CDR1 and CDR2 are ENHRY and SYGVKD. The CDR3 sequence is CAISRTGEEQYF. The CDR3 DNA sequence: TGTGCCATCAGCAGGACAGGCGAAGAGCAGTACTTC.

CDR3 residues: CASSQEVQTRGLSNEKLFF. As DNA, the CDR3 is TGTGCCAGCAGCCAAGAAGTACAGACCAGGGGGCTTAGTAATGAAAAACTGTTTTTT. The rearrangement joins TRBV3-1 (or the pseudogene TRBV3-2) to TRBJ1-4; 8 bases are a match to TRBD1. V trimming: 0 bases; J trimming: 4 bases; junction bases outside the gene matches: 13. CDR1 and CDR2 (germline): LGHDT, YNNKEL (reference sequence). There are 19 residues in the CDR3.

The CDR3 nucleotides are TGTGCCAGCAGCTTAGCCCAATCATCCGGGACTACCCACAATGAGCAGTTCTTC. This gives the protein CASSLAQSSGTTHNEQFF. V usage is TRBV11-1 and J usage is TRBJ2-1, with 7 bases identical to TRBD2. V lost 0 bases and J lost 5; bases outside the gene matches: 13. The CDR3 contains 18 residues. CDR1 SGHAT and CDR2 FQDESV come from the germline V gene (reference sequence). Variable domain in full (rest from reference TRBV11-1 and TRBJ2-1): EAEVAQSPRYKITEKSQAVAFWCDPISGHATLYWYRQILGQGPELLVQFQDESVVDDSQLPKDRFSAERLKGVDSTLKIQPAELGDSAMYLCASSLAQSSGTTHNEQFFGPGTRLTVL.

In the case of this clone: Relative to the germline gene, one junction end is altered; a read error may explain this. Here the CDR3 reads CASSLGAGAKTGELFF. For the CDR3, the DNA is TGTGCCAGCAGCTTAGGAGCAGGGGCGAAAACCGGGGAGCTGTTTTTT. The gene calls are TRBV7-6 and TRBJ2-2, with D possibly being TRBD1 (6 bases). The CDR3 is 16 residues long. CDR1 is SGHVS and CDR2 is FNYEAQ in the germline V gene.

Comments on this clone: The sample holds other DNA sequences that translate to the same CDR3. This chain connects TRBV6-5 to TRBJ1-1; the D gene is possibly TRBD1 (5 bases). V was clipped by 6 bases and J by 1 base, with 12 bases between them. CDR3 length: 14 amino acids. Germline V gene data show CDR1 as MNHEY and CDR2 as SVGAGI. CDR3 coding DNA: TGTGCCAGCAGGCCGACGGGGGGGAACACTGAAGCTTTCTTT. Translated: CASRPTGGNTEAFF.

CDR3 protein: CASSARGGGGALDTQYF. In DNA form, the CDR3 reads TGTGCCAGCAGCGCCAGGGGCGGCGGGGGGGCCTTAGATACGCAGTATTTT. The gene calls are TRBV9 and TRBJ2-3, with 9 positions matching TRBD2. The junction had 13 bases not matched to a gene; V was cut back by 3 bases and J by 5 bases. The CDR3 consists of 17 residues. CDR1 is SGDLS and CDR2 is YYNGEE in the germline V gene.

J is TRBJ2-2 and V is TRBV18; TRBD2 matches at 9 bases. The J segment lost 5 bases and the V segment lost 3 bases, leaving 4 bases of the junction unmatched. Germline assignment: CDR1 KGHSH and CDR2 LQKENI. The CDR3 runs to 15 residues. DNA of the CDR3: TGTGCCAGCTCACCTAGCGGGGGAGAGACCGGGGAGCTGTTTTTT. Protein sequence: CASSPSGGETGELFF.

V usage is TRBV27 and J usage is TRBJ1-2; D remains ambiguous. Germline lookup yields CDR1 MNHEY and CDR2 SMNVEV (reference sequence). This CDR3 is built from 12 residues. Trimming took 3 bases from V and 8 from J, leaving 10 bases between them. This CDR3 is CASSFSGWGYTF. CDR3 nucleotide sequence: TGTGCCAGCAGTTTCTCGGGGTGGGGCTACACCTTC.

CDR3 sequence reads: CATSGGDISNQPQHF. CDR3 nucleotides: TGTGCCACCAGCGGGGGGGATATTAGCAATCAGCCCCAGCATTTT. V is TRBV15 and J is TRBJ1-5, with D maybe TRBD1 (5 bases). The CDR3 is 15 amino acids. Germline V gene data show CDR1 as LNHNV and CDR2 as YYDKDF (reference sequence). V was shortened by 5 bases and J by 0 bases, with 11 bases between the two germline ends.